Each of the 21 T cell receptor beta chains below was sequenced from the same sample in a study of graft-versus-host responses after intestinal transplantation. Here immunoSEQ multiplex PCR was the method, and the copy in TCRdb shows in-frame clones only, minus some. The repertoire consists of about 82,000 clones, with under 95% occurring once and the leading ten covering approximately 0.35%. No antigen has been identified for these receptors. The starting material was unstimulated CD4+ T cells sorted from spleen or lymph node cells, obtained before transplant. The receptors shown here come from a human donor who was the organ donor for an intestinal transplant.

The chain links TRBV30 to TRBJ2-3; 14 positions agree with TRBD2. Germline loops: CDR1 GTSNPN, CDR2 SVGIG (reference sequence). The CDR3 is 16 amino acids. V lost 1 base, J lost 5 bases, and 5 bases stayed unmatched. CDR3 coding DNA: TGTGCCTGGAGTGCCCGGACTAGCGGGAGGTTAGATACGCAGTATTTT. It encodes CAWSARTSGRLDTQYF.

The chain recombines TRBV30 with TRBJ2-1, with 11 bases fitting TRBD2. V was clipped by 7 bases and J by 6 bases; unmatched bases: 8. From germline, CDR1 is GTSNPN and CDR2 SVGIG (reference sequence). CDR3 length: 14 amino acids. CDR3 coding DNA: TGTGCCTCGCATCCTAGCGGGGGGCTCAATGAGCAGTTCTTC. Residues: CASHPSGGLNEQFF.

This sequence joins TRBV7-6 and TRBJ2-3, with D hard to call. CDR1 and CDR2 from the germline V gene are SGHVS and FNYEAQ. The CDR3 loop spans 18 amino acids. V was clipped by 2 bases and J by 1 base, with 19 bases between them. In DNA, the CDR3 is TGTGCCAGCAGCTTAAAGGTGGCACAGTCATACGGCACAGATACGCAGTATTTT. Translated, it gives CASSLKVAQSYGTDTQYF.

The rearrangement joins TRBV28 to TRBJ2-3; the match to TRBD2 covers 10 bases. CDR3 length equals 16 residues. Germline V gene data show CDR1 as MDHEN and CDR2 as SYDVKM. V shed 4 bases, J shed 2 bases, and the junction held 6 bases outside the gene matches. Here the CDR3 reads CASSWRSGRLTDTQYF. In DNA, the CDR3 is TGTGCCAGCAGTTGGCGTAGCGGGAGGCTCACAGATACGCAGTATTTT.

The V gene is TRBV5-6, the J gene TRBJ1-2, with a possible D match to TRBD1 (6 bases). The ends were cut back, 1 base at V and 3 bases at J, with 13 bases in the middle. The CDR3 consists of 15 residues. Germline-derived CDR1 and CDR2 are SGHDT and YYEEEE. CDR3 region: CASSLFGSGDYGYTF. The CDR3 region has the DNA TGTGCCAGCAGCTTGTTTGGGTCAGGGGACTATGGCTACACCTTC.

The chain employs TRBV5-4 and TRBJ2-1, with D tentatively TRBD2 (5 bases). CDR3 length: 14 amino acids. Per the germline V gene, CDR1 is SGHNT and CDR2 is YYREEE (reference sequence). Trimming cost V 1 base and J 5 bases, with 10 bases left between them. The CDR3: CASSLFTADNEQFF. CDR3 sequence (DNA): TGTGCCAGCAGCTTGTTCACAGCGGACAATGAGCAGTTCTTC.

The V call is TRBV27, the J call TRBJ2-7; 7 bases match TRBD2. Looked up from germline, CDR1 is MNHEY and CDR2 is SMNVEV (reference sequence). The CDR3 spans 15 residues. Trimming at V came to 5 bases and at J to 3 bases, leaving 10 bases not matched to a gene. The CDR3 reads CASSPRPGLYYEQYF. CDR3 in DNA: TGTGCCAGCAGTCCACGACCGGGACTATACTACGAGCAGTACTTC.

The genes are TRBV19 and TRBJ2-7; TRBD2 matches at 10 bases. V shed 2 bases, J shed 2 bases, and the junction held 3 bases outside the gene matches. The germline V gene encodes CDR1 LNHDA and CDR2 SQIVND (reference sequence). The CDR3 runs to 15 residues. The CDR3 DNA reads as TGTGCCAGTAGTATATTGAGCGGGAGGGCCTACGAGCAGTACTTC. The encoded protein is CASSILSGRAYEQYF.

The chain has TRBV6-1 and TRBJ2-1, with D possibly matching TRBD1 (6 bases). Germline CDR1 and CDR2: MNHNS and SASEGT. The CDR3 is 15 amino acids. V lost 2 bases to trimming and J lost 5 bases, with 13 bases between them. This CDR3 reads CASSESGARNNEQFF. In nucleotides, the CDR3 is TGTGCCAGCAGTGAATCAGGGGCCAGGAACAATGAGCAGTTCTTC.

Written as DNA, the CDR3 is TGCGCCAGCAGATACGGGACAGGGACCTCCTACGAGCAGTACTTC. Translating gives CASRYGTGTSYEQYF. The J gene is TRBJ2-7, the V gene TRBV5-1; 9 bases are shared with TRBD1. From germline, CDR1 is SGHRS and CDR2 YFSETQ. J gave up 0 bases and V 5 bases, and 6 bases lay outside the gene matches. The CDR3 extends over 15 amino acids. The whole variable domain, remainder taken from reference TRBV5-1 and TRBJ2-7, is KAGVTQTPRYLIKTRGQQVTLSCSPISGHRSVSWYQQTPGQGLQFLFEYFSETQRNKGNFPGRFSGRQFSNSRSEMNVSTLELGDSALYLCASRYGTGTSYEQYFGPGTRLTVT.

This chain links TRBV28 with TRBJ1-2; the match to TRBD1 covers 8 bases. This CDR3 is 18 amino acids long. Germline values: CDR1 MDHEN, CDR2 SYDVKM. The V and J ends lost 3 bases and 4 bases, in that order; junction bases with no gene match: 16. The CDR3 coding sequence is TGTGCCAGCAGTTTCCGGACAGGGCGGACCCAGAACCGCTATGGCTACACCTTC. As protein: CASSFRTGRTQNRYGYTF.

The chain carries TRBV5-1 and TRBJ1-6; 10 nucleotides match TRBD1. Looked up from germline, CDR1 is SGHRS and CDR2 is YFSETQ. The CDR3 has 15 amino acids. V lost 1 base to trimming and J lost 8 bases; unmatched junction nucleotides: 3. Here the CDR3 reads CASSLLGTGDSPLHF. The CDR3 DNA is TGCGCCAGCAGCTTGTTGGGGACAGGGGATTCACCCCTCCACTTT. The full variable domain, rest sourced from reference TRBV5-1 and TRBJ1-6, is KAGVTQTPRYLIKTRGQQVTLSCSPISGHRSVSWYQQTPGQGLQFLFEYFSETQRNKGNFPGRFSGRQFSNSRSEMNVSTLELGDSALYLCASSLLGTGDSPLHFGNGTRLTVT.

V and J are TRBV19 and TRBJ2-7, with 7 bases identical to TRBD1. The V and J ends lost 3 bases and 4 bases, in that order; junction bases with no gene match: 6. The length of the CDR3 is 14 residues. Germline CDR1 reads LNHDA; CDR2 reads SQIVND (reference sequence). The DNA of the CDR3 is TGTGCCAGTAGTATTGGCAGGGGGTTATACGAGCAGTACTTC. This encodes CASSIGRGLYEQYF.

The V call is TRBV6-5, the J call TRBJ1-3; D uncertain. The V and J ends lost 5 bases and 4 bases respectively, with 15 bases between them. Germline CDR1 reads MNHEY; CDR2 reads SVGAGI. The CDR3 length is 15 residues. The CDR3 region is CASSRSGLPGNTIYF. The CDR3 DNA reads TGTGCCAGCAGTCGCAGCGGGCTACCAGGAAACACCATATATTTT.

The chain employs TRBV18 and TRBJ1-2; the match to TRBD1 covers 7 bases. The CDR3 length is 15 residues. The germline CDR1 and CDR2 sequences are KGHSH and LQKENI. The J segment lost 2 bases and the V segment lost 4 bases, leaving 7 bases of the junction unmatched. Written as DNA, the CDR3 is TGTGCCAGCTCACTAAGTTCGGGACAGAACTATGGCTACACCTTC. This gives the protein CASSLSSGQNYGYTF.

V usage is TRBV30 and J usage is TRBJ1-6; D is unresolved. The germline gives CDR1 GTSNPN, CDR2 SVGIG (reference sequence). V was pared by 4 bases and J by 0 bases, with 10 bases between. CDR3 length: 15 amino acids. The DNA for the CDR3 is TGTGCCTGGATTCCGGCAGGCTCCTATAATTCACCCCTCCACTTT. Translation: CAWIPAGSYNSPLHF.

The V gene is TRBV11-1, the J gene TRBJ2-3; 8 bases agree with TRBD2. The CDR3 loop spans 16 amino acids. CDR1 and CDR2 (germline): SGHAT, FQDESV (reference sequence). With V trimmed by 1 base and J by 4 bases, 7 bases remained unmatched. The CDR3 is CASSLDLAGGPDTQYF. Written as DNA, the CDR3 is TGTGCCAGCAGCTTAGATTTGGCGGGGGGCCCAGATACGCAGTATTTT.

The chain has TRBV27 and TRBJ1-5; the match to TRBD1 covers 8 bases. CDR1 and CDR2 from the germline V gene are MNHEY and SMNVEV (reference sequence). The length of the CDR3 is 14 residues. J was trimmed by 7 bases and V by 5 bases; bases with no gene match: 7. This CDR3 is CASSLTGGGQPQHF. In DNA form, the CDR3 reads TGTGCCAGCAGTCTTACAGGGGGGGGACAGCCCCAGCATTTT.

The V call is TRBV6-5, the J call TRBJ1-2; D remains ambiguous. Germline assignment: CDR1 MNHEY and CDR2 SVGAGI. Trimming took 0 bases from V and 2 from J, leaving 10 bases between them. The CDR3 length is 15 residues. CDR3: CASSYSGAGNYGYTF. As DNA, the CDR3 is TGTGCCAGCAGTTACTCTGGAGCCGGAAACTATGGCTACACCTTC.

The chain has TRBV6-5 and TRBJ2-3; TRBD2 matches 7 bases. V trimming: 8 bases; J trimming: 2 bases; junction bases outside the gene matches: 4. The CDR3 is 13 amino acids. Germline values: CDR1 MNHEY, CDR2 SVGAGI. CDR3 DNA: TGTGCCAGCCAGCGGGACGCCACAGATACGCAGTATTTT. It codes for CASQRDATDTQYF.

The V gene is TRBV10-1, the J gene TRBJ2-5; TRBD1 might be the D (6 bases). Germline V gene data show CDR1 as WNHNN and CDR2 as SYGVQD (reference sequence). There are 17 residues in the CDR3. The V end was cut by 6 bases, the J end by 2 bases, with 22 bases between. CDR3 bases: TGCGCCAGCAGGGTCTCCCGTGGACAGTCCTTACAAGAGACCCAGTACTTC. Amino acids: CASRVSRGQSLQETQYF.